Detailed here is one TCR beta chain. Sequenced by immunoSEQ multiplex PCR; TCRdb stores in-frame clones only, minus some. Found here are about 380,000 clones, 85% to 95% of them singletons; the top ten hold roughly 0.021%. The data originate from a study of shared T cell receptors in the human thymus. CDR1 and CDR2 (germline): WNHNN, SYGVQD (reference sequence). The CDR3 has 16 amino acids. After removal of 11 bases from V and 0 bases from J, the junction contained 16 bases not matched to a gene. This TCR derives from a human donor. The chain couples TRBV10-1 to TRBJ2-7, with 7 bases that match TRBD2. Sequencing was done on a sample of thymocytes. CDR3 bases: TGCGCCGCCGAGGGGTTATATGGCGGGAGCTCCTACGAGCAGTACTTC. Its protein product is CAAEGLYGGSSYEQYF.